These 28 T cell receptor beta chains were sequenced from one sample in a study of CD8 T cells in ankylosing spondylitis. TCRdb analysed the 5' RACE reads with MiXCR anew, one entry per CDR3 protein. Of a few hundred thousand distinct CDR3 sequences in the sample, about 18% were seen once. These receptors' antigens are unknown. Findings and limits, study-wide: Typical of ankylosing spondylitis blood, it appeared, was a TCR beta motif of eight highly homologous variants.

Sequencing input: blood, either unsorted or a sorted T cell fraction (not recorded which). The origin of the receptors is a male donor with ankylosing spondylitis.

V is TRBV30 and J is TRBJ1-2; D might be TRBD1 (5 bases). CDR1 is GTSNPN, CDR2 SVGIG, per germline (reference sequence). The CDR3 extends over 13 amino acids. Trimming removed 8 bases at V and 2 bases at J, with 15 bases between. CDR3: CAAGGTENYGYTF. The DNA of the CDR3 is TGTGCCGCTGGGGGAACAGAGAACTATGGCTACACCTTC.

The chain links TRBV27 to TRBJ2-1; a possible D gene is TRBD2 (6 bases). Germline V gene data show CDR1 as MNHEY and CDR2 as SMNVEV (reference sequence). V shed 8 bases and J shed 9 bases, with 17 bases lying between them. The CDR3 consists of 13 residues. CDR3 coding DNA: TGTGCCAGCGGGGGGATTTCGATCGGTGAGCAGTTCTTC. Protein sequence: CASGGISIGEQFF.

The CDR3 region has the DNA TGTGCCAGCAGTCCGGCTGGACAGGTACTTGATGGCTACACCTTC. Its translation: CASSPAGQVLDGYTF. V is TRBV27 and J is TRBJ1-2, with 7 nucleotides matching TRBD1. Germline V gene lookup returns CDR1 MNHEY and CDR2 SMNVEV (reference sequence). The CDR3 extends over 15 amino acids. J gave up 6 bases and V 5 bases, and 12 bases lay outside the gene matches.

This clonotype has a handful of counts. The V call is TRBV28, the J call TRBJ2-1, with 10 bases that match TRBD1. The CDR3 is 17 amino acids. Germline V gives CDR1 MDHEN, CDR2 SYDVKM. The V and J ends lost 0 bases and 4 bases, in that order; junction bases with no gene match: 6. For the CDR3, the DNA is TGTGCCAGCAGTTTATGGGGTGGGACAGGGGATTACAATGAGCAGTTCTTC. Protein sequence: CASSLWGGTGDYNEQFF.

This clonotype turned up a few times. V is TRBV30 and J is TRBJ2-3; D perhaps matches TRBD1 (6 bases). The CDR3 length is 14 residues. Per germline, CDR1 GTSNPN and CDR2 SVGIG (reference sequence). V was clipped by 3 bases and J by 5 bases, with 15 bases between them. CDR3 sequence: CAWSYTGTEDTQYF. The CDR3 bases are TGTGCCTGGAGCTACACAGGGACGGAAGATACGCAGTATTTT.

The V gene is TRBV19, the J gene TRBJ2-1, with D maybe TRBD2 (6 bases). CDR1 and CDR2 (germline): LNHDA, SQIVND (reference sequence). The CDR3 is 12 amino acids. V was shortened by 10 bases and J by 8 bases, with 15 bases between the two germline ends. In DNA form, the CDR3 reads TGTGCCACCTGGGGGGTGGGTGATGAGCAGTTCTTC. This translates into CATWGVGDEQFF.

V and J are TRBV6-2 or TRBV6-3 and TRBJ2-1; 11 bases line up with TRBD2. The V segment lost 11 bases and the J segment 9 bases; nucleotides outside the gene matches: 9. This CDR3 is built from 13 residues. Germline values: CDR1 MNHEY, CDR2 SVGEGT. Here the CDR3 reads CAGSLAGEGEQFF. DNA of the CDR3: TGTGCCGGGTCACTAGCGGGAGAAGGTGAGCAGTTCTTC.

V and J are TRBV7-9 and TRBJ2-5; no clear D. Germline CDR1 SEHNR, CDR2 FQNEAQ (reference sequence). CDR3 length equals 15 residues. The V end lost 1 base, the J end lost 2 bases, and 11 bases lay between the germline ends. CDR3 bases: TGTGCCAGCAGCTTAGTGGCCGCACTACAAGAGACCCAGTACTTC. Its translation is CASSLVAALQETQYF. Based on the CDR3 plus reference TRBV7-9 and TRBJ2-5, the full variable domain is DTGVSQNPRHKITKRGQNVTFRCDPISEHNRLYWYRQTLGQGPEFLTYFQNEAQLEKSRLLSDRFSAERPKGSFSTLEIQRTEQGDSAMYLCASSLVAALQETQYFGPGTRLLVL.

This clonotype showed up just a few times. The V gene is TRBV11-2, the J gene TRBJ2-3, with D possibly matching TRBD1 (6 bases). In germline, CDR1 is SGHAT, CDR2 FQNNGV. V was cut by 0 bases and J by 2 bases, with 9 bases left in between. CDR3 length equals 15 residues. As DNA, the CDR3 is TGTGCCAGCAGCTTAGAAGGGACATACACAGATACGCAGTATTTT. Residues: CASSLEGTYTDTQYF.

The rearrangement uses TRBV5-1 and TRBJ2-3; TRBD2 aligns across 9 bases. Germline CDR1 and CDR2: SGHRS and YFSETQ. CDR3 size: 16 residues. The ends lost 4 bases at V and 0 bases at J; junction bases unmatched: 6. CDR3 sequence reads: CASSLGTSLSTDTQYF. DNA for the CDR3: TGCGCCAGCAGCCTAGGGACTAGCCTTAGCACAGATACGCAGTATTTT.

The chain joins TRBV28 to TRBJ1-2; D perhaps matches TRBD1 (6 bases). Per the germline V gene, CDR1 is MDHEN and CDR2 is SYDVKM. The CDR3 has 13 amino acids. Trimming took 6 bases from V and 5 from J, leaving 13 bases between them. This CDR3 is CASSQQGGYGYTF. Written as DNA, the CDR3 is TGTGCCAGCAGCCAACAGGGAGGGTATGGCTACACCTTC.

This clonotype has a count of ten or more. This rearrangement joins TRBV5-1 to TRBJ2-3; D may be TRBD1 (5 bases). CDR1 is SGHRS, CDR2 YFSETQ, per germline. There are 15 residues in the CDR3. Deletions cut 0 bases from V and 4 bases from J, with 12 bases between. This chain's CDR3 is CASSLEGKHSDTQYF. The CDR3 DNA reads TGCGCCAGCAGCTTGGAGGGGAAGCACTCAGATACGCAGTATTTT.

This clonotype has ten or more counts. The chain employs TRBV29-1 and TRBJ2-3; D tentatively reads TRBD1 or TRBD2 (6 bases each). Germline CDR1 and CDR2: SQVTM and ANQGSEA. Trimming took off 5 bases at V and 6 bases at J, with 18 bases between the two ends. CDR3 length equals 14 residues. The CDR3 loop reads CSVYAEGVVDTQYF. In DNA form, the CDR3 reads TGCAGCGTTTACGCGGAGGGGGTGGTCGATACGCAGTATTTT.

The chain employs TRBV4-2 and TRBJ1-2; D unresolved. V was pared by 0 bases and J by 11 bases, with 7 bases between. Germline CDR1 and CDR2: LGHNA and YNFKEQ. The CDR3 length is 11 residues. CDR3 in amino acids: CASSQDLGYTF. As DNA, the CDR3 is TGTGCCAGCAGCCAAGATTTGGGTTACACCTTC.

CDR3 DNA: TGTGCCAGTAGTCCCCTGCCGCTAGCGGGGGACTACAATGAGCAGTTCTTC. Translation gives CASSPLPLAGDYNEQFF. The V gene is TRBV19, the J gene TRBJ2-1; 10 nucleotides match TRBD2. CDR1 is LNHDA, CDR2 SQIVND, per germline (reference sequence). CDR3 size: 17 residues. V lost 5 bases and J lost 3; bases outside the gene matches: 10.

In its sample, this clonotype was seen a few times. The rearrangement links TRBV27 to TRBJ1-2, with TRBD1 matching over 7 bases. The CDR3 is 18 amino acids. Trimming at V came to 4 bases and at J to 2 bases, leaving 16 bases not matched to a gene. CDR1 and CDR2 from the germline V gene are MNHEY and SMNVEV (reference sequence). CDR3: CASSSLTTGEIGNYGYTF. DNA of the CDR3: TGTGCCAGCAGTTCCCTGACTACAGGGGAAATAGGAAACTATGGCTACACCTTC.

The gene calls are TRBV28 and TRBJ2-1; D is perhaps TRBD2 (6 bases). Germline CDR1 reads MDHEN; CDR2 reads SYDVKM. Trimming removed 9 bases from V and 2 bases from J, with 29 bases in between. The CDR3 length is 19 residues. CDR3 loop: CASSDPKASSGYTYNEQFF. The DNA of the CDR3 is TGTGCCAGTTCGGATCCCAAGGCGAGTAGCGGTTATACCTACAATGAGCAGTTCTTC. The whole variable domain, remainder taken from reference TRBV28 and TRBJ2-1, is DVKVTQSSRYLVKRTGEKVFLECVQDMDHENMFWYRQDPGLGLRLIYFSYDVKMKEKGDIPEGYSVSREKKERFSLILESASTNQTSMYLCASSDPKASSGYTYNEQFFGPGTRLTVL.

This clonotype was recorded a few times. The gene calls are TRBV24-1 and TRBJ1-5; D gene unclear. Germline CDR1 KGHDR, CDR2 SFDVKD. This CDR3 comprises 14 residues. The V and J ends lost 5 bases and 0 bases respectively, with 7 bases between them. This CDR3 is CATSVGDSNQPQHF. The CDR3 DNA reads TGTGCCACCAGTGTTGGAGATAGCAATCAGCCCCAGCATTTT.

This clonotype was detected many times. CDR3 bases: TGCGCCAGCAGCTTGACCTTGGGGATCTCCTACGAGCAGTACTTC. Amino acids: CASSLTLGISYEQYF. The V gene is TRBV5-1, the J gene TRBJ2-7; D is ambiguous. The germline V gene has CDR1 SGHRS and CDR2 YFSETQ. The CDR3 runs to 15 residues. The ends were cut back, 1 base at V and 0 bases at J, with 11 bases in the middle.

This clonotype showed up just a few times. This chain joins TRBV25-1 and TRBJ2-1, with D possibly matching TRBD1 (6 bases). Looked up from germline, CDR1 is MGHDK and CDR2 is SYGVNS. The CDR3 spans 16 residues. V shed 1 base and J shed 0 bases, with 10 bases lying between them. The CDR3 DNA is TGTGCCAGCAGTGAATTACAGGGAAACTCCTACAATGAGCAGTTCTTC. This codes for CASSELQGNSYNEQFF.

The rearrangement joins TRBV11-2 to TRBJ2-3; the match to TRBD1 covers 9 bases. Per the germline V gene, CDR1 is SGHAT and CDR2 is FQNNGV. This CDR3 has 14 residues. V lost 5 bases, J lost 5 bases, and 5 bases stayed unmatched. The CDR3 coding sequence is TGTGCCAGCAGCCCCCGGGACAGGGTAGATACGCAGTATTTT. It encodes CASSPRDRVDTQYF.

The chain recombines TRBV7-9 with TRBJ1-2; D possibly corresponds to TRBD1 (6 bases). The V and J ends lost 4 bases and 6 bases respectively, with 15 bases between them. From germline, CDR1 is SEHNR and CDR2 FQNEAQ (reference sequence). The CDR3 length is 14 residues. In DNA, the CDR3 is TGTGCCAGCAGCTCCTCCACAGGGTTCGATGGCTACACCTTC. Residues: CASSSSTGFDGYTF.

This clonotype occurred many times. This chain connects TRBV27 to TRBJ1-5, with 7 bases that match TRBD1. The CDR3 runs to 15 residues. Germline V CDR1 and CDR2: MNHEY, SMNVEV (reference sequence). J lost 5 bases, V lost 6 bases, and 10 bases had no gene match. The CDR3 reads CASSPRQGWDQPQHF. The CDR3 DNA is TGTGCCAGCAGCCCACGACAGGGCTGGGATCAGCCCCAGCATTTT.

This clonotype showed up just a few times. The CDR3 reads CSVDGVGTDTQYF. CDR3 DNA sequence: TGCAGCGTTGATGGCGTGGGCACAGATACGCAGTATTTT. V gene TRBV29-1 combines with J gene TRBJ2-3; D ambiguous. CDR3 length equals 13 residues. CDR1 and CDR2 (germline): SQVTM, ANQGSEA. The ends were cut back, 3 bases at V and 1 base at J, with 8 bases in the middle.

V gene TRBV6-6 combines with J gene TRBJ1-1, with no clear D. Germline lookup yields CDR1 MNHNY and CDR2 SVGAGI (reference sequence). The V and J ends lost 7 bases and 4 bases respectively, with 10 bases between them. The CDR3 is 12 amino acids. The CDR3 reads CASKLDPTEAFF. DNA for the CDR3: TGTGCCAGCAAACTAGATCCCACTGAAGCTTTCTTT.

The gene calls are TRBV28 and TRBJ2-1; D not certain. CDR3 length equals 14 residues. Deletions cut 6 bases from V and 8 bases from J, with 17 bases between. Germline CDR1 is MDHEN and CDR2 is SYDVKM. The CDR3 loop is CASSASRPSDEQFF. CDR3 nucleotide sequence: TGTGCCAGCAGCGCATCTAGGCCGTCGGATGAGCAGTTCTTC.

This clonotype was recorded a few times. This chain links TRBV20-1 with TRBJ2-5; TRBD2 aligns across 9 bases. The CDR3 is 16 amino acids. With V trimmed by 6 bases and J by 1 base, 12 bases remained unmatched. Germline V gene lookup returns CDR1 DFQATT and CDR2 SNEGSKA (reference sequence). Here the CDR3 DNA reads TGCAGTGCCACCAATACGGCGGGGGGGGCCCAAGAGACCCAGTACTTC. Protein product: CSATNTAGGAQETQYF.

This clonotype occurred a few times. V usage is TRBV29-1 and J usage is TRBJ1-1; D is possibly TRBD1 (6 bases). The germline V and J ends were trimmed by 1 base and 5 bases, with 14 bases remaining between them. This CDR3 spans 14 amino acids. CDR1 SQVTM and CDR2 ANQGSEA come from the germline V gene. The CDR3 sequence is CSVEGGHNKTEAFF. CDR3 in DNA: TGCAGCGTTGAAGGGGGACACAATAAGACTGAAGCTTTCTTT.